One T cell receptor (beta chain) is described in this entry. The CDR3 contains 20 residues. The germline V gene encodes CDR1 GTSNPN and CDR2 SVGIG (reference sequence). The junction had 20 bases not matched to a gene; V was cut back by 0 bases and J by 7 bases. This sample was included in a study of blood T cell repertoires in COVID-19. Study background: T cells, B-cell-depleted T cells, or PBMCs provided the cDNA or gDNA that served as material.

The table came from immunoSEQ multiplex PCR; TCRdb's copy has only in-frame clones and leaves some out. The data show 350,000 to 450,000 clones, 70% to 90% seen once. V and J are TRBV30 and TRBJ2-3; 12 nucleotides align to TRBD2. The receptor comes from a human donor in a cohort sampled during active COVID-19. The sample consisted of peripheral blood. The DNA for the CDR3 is TGTGCCTGGAGTGTCCTCACAGGGTCCCTAGCGGGAGGGCCTGGAAATACGCAGTATTTT. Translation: CAWSVLTGSLAGGPGNTQYF.